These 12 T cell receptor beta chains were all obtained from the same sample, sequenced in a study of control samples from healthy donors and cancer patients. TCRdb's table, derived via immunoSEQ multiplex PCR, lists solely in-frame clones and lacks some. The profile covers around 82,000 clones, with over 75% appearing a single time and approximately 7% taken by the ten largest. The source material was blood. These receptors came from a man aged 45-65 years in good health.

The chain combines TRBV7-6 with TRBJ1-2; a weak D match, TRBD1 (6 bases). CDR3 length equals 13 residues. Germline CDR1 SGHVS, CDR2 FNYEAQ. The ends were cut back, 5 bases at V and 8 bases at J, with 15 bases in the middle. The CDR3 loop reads CASSAGTRVGYTF. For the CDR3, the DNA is TGTGCCAGCAGCGCCGGGACAAGAGTAGGCTACACCTTC.

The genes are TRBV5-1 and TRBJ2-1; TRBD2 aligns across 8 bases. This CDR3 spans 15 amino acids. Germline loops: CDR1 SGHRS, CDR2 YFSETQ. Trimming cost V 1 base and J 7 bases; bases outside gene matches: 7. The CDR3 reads CASSLTSGSGNEQFF. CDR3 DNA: TGCGCCAGCAGCTTGACTAGCGGCTCGGGTAATGAGCAGTTCTTC.

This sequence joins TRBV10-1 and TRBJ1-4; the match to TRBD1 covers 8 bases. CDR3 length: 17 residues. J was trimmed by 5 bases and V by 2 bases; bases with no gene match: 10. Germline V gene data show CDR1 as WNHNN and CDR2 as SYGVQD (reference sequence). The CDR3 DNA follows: TGCGCCAGCAGTGAGAACAGGGGGGAGGGACTGAATGAAAAACTGTTTTTT. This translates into CASSENRGEGLNEKLFF.

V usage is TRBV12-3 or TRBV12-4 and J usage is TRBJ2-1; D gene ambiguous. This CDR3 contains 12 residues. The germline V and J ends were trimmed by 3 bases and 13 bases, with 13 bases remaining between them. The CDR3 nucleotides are TGTGCCAGCAGTTTTAGCCAGAGGAGACAGTTCTTC. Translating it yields CASSFSQRRQFF.

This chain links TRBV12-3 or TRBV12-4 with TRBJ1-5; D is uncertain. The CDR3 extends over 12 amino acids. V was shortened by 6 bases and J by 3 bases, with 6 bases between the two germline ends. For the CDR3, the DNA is TGTGCCAGCAGAAGGGTCAATCAGCCCCAGCATTTT. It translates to CASRRVNQPQHF.

CDR3 in DNA: TGTGCCAGCAGCTTGGCGCAGGGAAGCACCGGGGAGCTGTTTTTT. Its translation: CASSLAQGSTGELFF. The genes are TRBV5-4 and TRBJ2-2; a possible D gene is TRBD1 (5 bases). The CDR3 has 15 residues. Trimming pared 0 bases from V and 4 bases from J, leaving 10 bases between. Germline lookup yields CDR1 SGHNT and CDR2 YYREEE (reference sequence). The variable domain in full, with the rest retrieved from reference TRBV5-4 and TRBJ2-2, is ETGVTQSPTHLIKTRGQQVTLRCSSQSGHNTVSWYQQALGQGPQFIFQYYREEENGRGNFPPRFSGLQFPNYSSELNVNALELDDSALYLCASSLAQGSTGELFFGEGSRLTVL.

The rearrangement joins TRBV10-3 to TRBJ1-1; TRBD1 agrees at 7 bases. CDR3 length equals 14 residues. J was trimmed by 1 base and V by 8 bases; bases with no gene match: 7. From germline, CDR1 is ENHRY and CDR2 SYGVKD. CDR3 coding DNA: TGTGCCATCGCTGGGACAGACAAGAACACTGAAGCTTTCTTT. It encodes CAIAGTDKNTEAFF.

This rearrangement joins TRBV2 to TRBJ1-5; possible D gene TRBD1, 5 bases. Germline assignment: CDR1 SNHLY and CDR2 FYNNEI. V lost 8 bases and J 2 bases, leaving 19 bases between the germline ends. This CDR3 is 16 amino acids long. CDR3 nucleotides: TGTGCCAGCGAGGTCGTTCGGGGGATCGGCAATCAGCCCCAGCATTTT. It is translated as CASEVVRGIGNQPQHF.

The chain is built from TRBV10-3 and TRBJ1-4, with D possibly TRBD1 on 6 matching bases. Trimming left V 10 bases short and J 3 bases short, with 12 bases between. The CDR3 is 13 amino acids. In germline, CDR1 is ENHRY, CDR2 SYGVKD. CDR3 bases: TGTGCCAGCTCAGGGGTTCCTAATGAAAAACTGTTTTTT. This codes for CASSGVPNEKLFF.

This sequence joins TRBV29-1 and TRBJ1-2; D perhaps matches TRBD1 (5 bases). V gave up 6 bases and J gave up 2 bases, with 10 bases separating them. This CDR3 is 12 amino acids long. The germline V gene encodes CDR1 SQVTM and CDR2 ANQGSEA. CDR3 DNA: TGCAGCGTGGGACCGCAAAACTATGGCTACACCTTC. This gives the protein CSVGPQNYGYTF.

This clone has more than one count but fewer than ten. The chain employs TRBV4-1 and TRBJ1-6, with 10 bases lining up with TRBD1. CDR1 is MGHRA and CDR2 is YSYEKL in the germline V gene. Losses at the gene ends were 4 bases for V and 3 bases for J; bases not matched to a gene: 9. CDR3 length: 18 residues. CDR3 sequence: CASSRGTGESLYNSPLHF. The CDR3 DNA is TGCGCCAGCAGCCGGGGGACAGGGGAATCCCTCTATAATTCACCCCTCCACTTT.

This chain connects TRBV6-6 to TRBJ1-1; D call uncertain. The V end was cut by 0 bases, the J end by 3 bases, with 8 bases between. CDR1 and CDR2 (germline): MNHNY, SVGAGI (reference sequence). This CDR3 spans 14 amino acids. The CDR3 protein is CASSYSPRDTEAFF. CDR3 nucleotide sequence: TGTGCCAGCAGTTACTCCCCTCGCGACACTGAAGCTTTCTTT.